A single TCR beta chain is shown here with its context. TCR beta VDJ and CDR3 profiles were obtained from a genomic DNA template. MiXCR, run by TCRdb on the reads, gives a single entry per CDR3 protein. Seen here are 300,000 or so distinct CDR3 sequences, 45% to 65% observed once, and the top ten hold approximately 1.3%. The CDR3 is made up of 13 amino acids. The germline V gene encodes CDR1 SGHVS and CDR2 FQNEAQ. Trimming stripped 6 bases from V and 3 bases from J, with 12 bases between. The entry originates in a study of CD8+CD57+ T cells in acquired aplastic anemia. For the study at large: Mean DNA quantity obtained from sorted CD4+ and CD8+ cells was around 2.9 ug.

An expansion of CD8+CD57+ cells by flow cytometry had been shown in patients chosen for sequencing. Sequencing input: sorted CD4+, CD8+, or CD8+CD57+ T cells (not recorded which) from PBMCs. This chain joins TRBV7-8 and TRBJ2-7; the D gene is possibly TRBD2 (5 bases). This TCR was sampled from a human donor with aplastic anemia. The CDR3 DNA is TGTGCCAGCAGTCCGCCCGGGGACTACGAGCAGTACTTC. The encoded protein is CASSPPGDYEQYF.